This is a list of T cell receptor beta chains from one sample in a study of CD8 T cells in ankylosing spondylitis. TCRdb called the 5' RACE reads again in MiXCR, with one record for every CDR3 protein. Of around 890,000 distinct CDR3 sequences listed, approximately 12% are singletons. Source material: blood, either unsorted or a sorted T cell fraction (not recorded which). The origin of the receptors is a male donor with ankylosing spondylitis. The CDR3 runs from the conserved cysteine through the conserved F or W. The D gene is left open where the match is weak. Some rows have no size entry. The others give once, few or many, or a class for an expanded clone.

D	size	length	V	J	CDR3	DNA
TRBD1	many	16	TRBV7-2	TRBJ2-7	CASSLVGTAASYEQYF	TGTGCCAGCAGCTTAGTCGGGACAGCAGCTTCCTACGAGCAGTACTTC
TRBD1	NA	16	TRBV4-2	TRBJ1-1	CASSGGTGVANTEAFF	TGTGCCAGCAGCGGGGGAACAGGGGTCGCGAACACTGAAGCTTTCTTT
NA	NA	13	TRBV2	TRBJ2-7	CASSGNLGDEQYF	TGTGCCAGCAGTGGGAACCTCGGGGACGAGCAGTACTTC
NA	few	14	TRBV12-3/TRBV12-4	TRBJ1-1	CASSRRGGLTEAFF	TGTGCCAGCAGTCGCCGAGGGGGATTGACTGAAGCTTTCTTT
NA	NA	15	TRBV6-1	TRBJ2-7	CASSKERTGSYEQYF	TGTGCCAGCAGTAAAGAACGGACGGGCTCCTACGAGCAGTACTTC
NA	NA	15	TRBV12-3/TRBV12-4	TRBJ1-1	CASSFRASGDTEAFF	TGTGCCAGCAGTTTCAGGGCAAGTGGGGACACTGAAGCTTTCTTT
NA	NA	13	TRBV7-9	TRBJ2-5	CASSLMGWETQYF	TGTGCCAGCAGCTTAATGGGGTGGGAGACCCAGTACTTC
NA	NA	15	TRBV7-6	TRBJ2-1	CASSFQWGPDQEQFF	TGTGCCAGCAGCTTTCAATGGGGCCCGGATCAGGAGCAGTTCTTC
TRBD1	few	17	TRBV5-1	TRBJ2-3	CASSKRTGGDGTDTQYF	TGCGCCAGCAGCAAACGGACAGGGGGAGACGGCACAGATACGCAGTATTTT
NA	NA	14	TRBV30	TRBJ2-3	CAWGRGTETDTQYF	TGTGCCTGGGGGCGCGGGACTGAAACAGATACGCAGTATTTT
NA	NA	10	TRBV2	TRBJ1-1	CARGATEAFF	TGTGCCAGAGGTGCCACTGAAGCTTTCTTT
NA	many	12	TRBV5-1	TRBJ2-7	CASSPGIYEQYF	TGCGCCAGCAGCCCAGGGATCTACGAGCAGTACTTC
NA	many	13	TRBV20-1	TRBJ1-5	CSAILPGEQPQHF	TGCAGTGCCATTCTCCCGGGGGAACAGCCCCAGCATTTT
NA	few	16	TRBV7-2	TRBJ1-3	CASSLLPITTGNTIYF	TGTGCCAGCAGCTTACTGCCCATAACTACTGGAAACACCATATATTTT
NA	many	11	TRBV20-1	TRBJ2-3	CSMIRADTQYF	TGCAGTATGATTAGGGCAGATACGCAGTATTTT
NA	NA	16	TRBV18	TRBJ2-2	CASSLNGPGNTGELFF	TGTGCCAGCTCCCTCAACGGGCCCGGGAACACCGGGGAGCTGTTTTTT
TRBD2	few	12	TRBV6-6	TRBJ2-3	CASSQGLAVQYF	TGTGCCAGCAGTCAGGGACTAGCGGTGCAGTATTTT
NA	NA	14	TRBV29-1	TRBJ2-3	CSVGLAAYTDTQYF	TGCAGCGTTGGTTTGGCAGCGTACACAGATACGCAGTATTTT
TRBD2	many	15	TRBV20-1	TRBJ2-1	CSAMTSRSSYNEQFF	TGCAGTGCTATGACTAGCAGAAGCTCCTACAATGAGCAGTTCTTC
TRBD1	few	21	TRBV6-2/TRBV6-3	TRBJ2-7	CASSYSLRDRGQSKSPYEQYF	TGTGCCAGCAGTTACTCGCTCCGGGACAGGGGGCAATCTAAGTCACCCTACGAGCAGTACTTC
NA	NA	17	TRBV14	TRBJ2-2	CASSRPQGTKGTGELFF	TGTGCCAGCAGCCGGCCTCAGGGAACCAAGGGGACCGGGGAGCTGTTTTTT
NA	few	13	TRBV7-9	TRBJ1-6	CASSLADSSPLHF	TGTGCCAGCAGCTTAGCGGACAGTTCACCCCTCCACTTT
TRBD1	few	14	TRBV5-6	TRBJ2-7	CASSHRQGAYEQYF	TGTGCCAGCAGCCATCGACAGGGGGCCTACGAGCAGTACTTC
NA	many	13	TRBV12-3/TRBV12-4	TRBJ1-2	CASSFLVNYGYTF	TGTGCCAGCAGTTTCCTGGTTAACTATGGCTACACCTTC
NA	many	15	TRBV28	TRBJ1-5	CASSLPPGSNQPQHF	TGTGCCAGCAGTCTCCCGCCCGGGAGCAATCAGCCCCAGCATTTT
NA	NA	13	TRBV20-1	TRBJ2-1	CSAEERAQYEQFF	TGCAGTGCTGAAGAGCGGGCCCAGTATGAGCAGTTCTTC
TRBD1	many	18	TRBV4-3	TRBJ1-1	CASSQDLGQAGMNTEAFF	TGCGCCAGCAGCCAAGATTTGGGACAGGCGGGAATGAACACTGAAGCTTTCTTT
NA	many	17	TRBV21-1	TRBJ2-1	CASSKDCLAPSYNEQFF	TGTGCCAGCAGCAAAGACTGTCTAGCGCCCTCCTACAATGAGCAGTTCTTC
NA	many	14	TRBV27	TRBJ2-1	CASSSGTPYNEQFF	TGTGCCAGCAGTTCCGGGACACCTTACAATGAGCAGTTCTTC
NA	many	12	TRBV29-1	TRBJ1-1	CSVVGRVRSAFF	TGCAGCGTTGTCGGCAGGGTACGGTCCGCTTTCTTT
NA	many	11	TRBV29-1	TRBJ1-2	CSVATGNGYTF	TGCAGCGTGGCAACAGGGAATGGCTACACCTTC
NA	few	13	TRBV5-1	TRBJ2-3	CASSLLGPGTQYF	TGCGCCAGCAGCTTGCTAGGACCGGGTACGCAGTATTTT
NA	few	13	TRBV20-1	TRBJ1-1	CSAPQREGTEAFF	TGCAGTGCTCCCCAAAGGGAGGGCACTGAAGCTTTCTTT
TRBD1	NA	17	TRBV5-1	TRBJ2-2	CASSLGSGGINTGELFF	TGCGCCAGCAGCTTGGGATCAGGGGGCATTAACACCGGGGAGCTGTTTTTT
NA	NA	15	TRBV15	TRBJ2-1	CATSKGFGSYNEQFF	TGTGCCACCAGCAAAGGGTTTGGTTCCTACAATGAGCAGTTCTTC
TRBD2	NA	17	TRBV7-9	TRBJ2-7	CASSQGPNAGGSYEQYF	TGTGCCAGCAGCCAAGGGCCGAATGCGGGAGGGTCCTACGAGCAGTACTTC
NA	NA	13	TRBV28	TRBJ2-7	CASSLNTPREQYF	TGTGCCAGCAGTTTAAACACCCCTCGGGAGCAGTACTTC
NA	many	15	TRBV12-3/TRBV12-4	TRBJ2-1	CASSSGPSSYNEQFF	TGTGCCAGCAGTTCCGGGCCCAGCTCCTACAATGAGCAGTTCTTC
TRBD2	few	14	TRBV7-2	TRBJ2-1	CASSLRGGGGSQFF	TGTGCCAGCAGCTTAAGGGGCGGGGGAGGTTCGCAGTTCTTC
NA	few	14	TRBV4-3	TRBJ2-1	CASSQELGSTEQFF	TGCGCCAGCAGCCAAGAATTAGGGAGTACTGAGCAGTTCTTC
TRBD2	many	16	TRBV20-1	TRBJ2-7	CSAGYRLAGDLYEQYF	TGCAGTGCTGGGTACCGACTAGCGGGGGACCTATACGAGCAGTACTTC
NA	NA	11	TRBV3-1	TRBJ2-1	CASRQVNEQFF	TGTGCCAGCAGACAAGTCAATGAGCAGTTCTTC
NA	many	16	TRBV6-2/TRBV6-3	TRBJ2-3	CASSYYYRDVGDTQYF	TGTGCCAGCAGTTACTATTACCGGGACGTGGGGGATACGCAGTATTTT
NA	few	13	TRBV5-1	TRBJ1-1	CASSLADDTDRRF	TGCGCCAGCAGCTTGGCAGACGACACGGACCGCCGTTTT
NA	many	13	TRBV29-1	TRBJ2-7	CSVATGVSYEQYF	TGCAGCGTTGCCACGGGCGTGAGCTACGAGCAGTACTTC
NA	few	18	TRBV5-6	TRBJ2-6	CASSLSAAAYAGANVLTF	TGTGCCAGCAGCTTGAGCGCAGCCGCATATGCTGGGGCCAACGTCCTGACTTTC
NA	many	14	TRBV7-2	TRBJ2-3	CASSLEGTGNTQYF	TGTGCCAGCAGCTTAGAGGGGACGGGGAATACGCAGTATTTT